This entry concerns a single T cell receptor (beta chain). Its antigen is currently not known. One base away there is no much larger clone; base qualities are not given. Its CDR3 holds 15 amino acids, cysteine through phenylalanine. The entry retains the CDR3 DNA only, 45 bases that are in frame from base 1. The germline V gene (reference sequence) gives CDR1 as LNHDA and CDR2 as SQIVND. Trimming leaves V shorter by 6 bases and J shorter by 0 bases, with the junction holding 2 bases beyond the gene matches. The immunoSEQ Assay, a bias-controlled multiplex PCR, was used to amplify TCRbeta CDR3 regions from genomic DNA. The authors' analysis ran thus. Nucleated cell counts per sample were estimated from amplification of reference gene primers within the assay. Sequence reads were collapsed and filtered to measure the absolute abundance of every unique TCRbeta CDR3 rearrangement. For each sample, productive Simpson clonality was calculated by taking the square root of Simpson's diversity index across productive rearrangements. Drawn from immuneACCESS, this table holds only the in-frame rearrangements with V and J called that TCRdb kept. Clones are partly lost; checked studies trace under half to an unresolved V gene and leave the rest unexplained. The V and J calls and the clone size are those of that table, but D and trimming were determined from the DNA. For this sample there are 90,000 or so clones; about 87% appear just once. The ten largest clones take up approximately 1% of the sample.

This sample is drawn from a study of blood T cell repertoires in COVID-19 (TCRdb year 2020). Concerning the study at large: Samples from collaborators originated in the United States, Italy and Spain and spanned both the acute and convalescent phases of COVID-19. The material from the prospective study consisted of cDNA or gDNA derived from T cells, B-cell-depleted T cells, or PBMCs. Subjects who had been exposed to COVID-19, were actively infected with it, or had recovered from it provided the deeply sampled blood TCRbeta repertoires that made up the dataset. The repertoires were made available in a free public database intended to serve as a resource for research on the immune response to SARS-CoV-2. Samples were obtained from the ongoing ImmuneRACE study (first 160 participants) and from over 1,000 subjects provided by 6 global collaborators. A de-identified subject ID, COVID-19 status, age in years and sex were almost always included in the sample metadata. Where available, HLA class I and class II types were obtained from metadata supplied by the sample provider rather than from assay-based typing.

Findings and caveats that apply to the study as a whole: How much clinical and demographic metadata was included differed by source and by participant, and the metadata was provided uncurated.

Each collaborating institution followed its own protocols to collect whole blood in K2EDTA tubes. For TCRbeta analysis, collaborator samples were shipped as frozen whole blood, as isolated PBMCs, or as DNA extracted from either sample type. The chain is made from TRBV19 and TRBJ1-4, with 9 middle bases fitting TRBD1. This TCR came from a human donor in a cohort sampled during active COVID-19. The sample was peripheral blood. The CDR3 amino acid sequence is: CASSTGGPTNEKLFF. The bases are TGTGCCAGTAGCACAGGGGGCCCAACTAATGAAAAACTGTTTTTT.